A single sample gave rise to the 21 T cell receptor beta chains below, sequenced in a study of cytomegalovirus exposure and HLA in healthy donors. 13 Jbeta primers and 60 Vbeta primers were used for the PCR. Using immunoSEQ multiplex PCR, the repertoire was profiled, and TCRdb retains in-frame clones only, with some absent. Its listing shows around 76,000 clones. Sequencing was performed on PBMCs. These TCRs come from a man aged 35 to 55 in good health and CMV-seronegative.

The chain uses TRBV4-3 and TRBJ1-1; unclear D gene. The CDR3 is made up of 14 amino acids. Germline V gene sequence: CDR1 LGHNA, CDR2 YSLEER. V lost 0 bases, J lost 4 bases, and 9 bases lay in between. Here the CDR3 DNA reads TGCGCCAGCAGCCAAGATATGCGGAGCACTGAAGCTTTCTTT. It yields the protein CASSQDMRSTEAFF.

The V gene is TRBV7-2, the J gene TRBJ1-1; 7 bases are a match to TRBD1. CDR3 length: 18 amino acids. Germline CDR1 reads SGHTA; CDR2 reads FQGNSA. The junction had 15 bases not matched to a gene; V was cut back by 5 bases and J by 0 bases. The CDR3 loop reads CASSPSDRRITLNTEAFF. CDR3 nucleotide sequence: TGTGCCAGCAGCCCCTCGGACAGGAGAATAACACTGAACACTGAAGCTTTCTTT.

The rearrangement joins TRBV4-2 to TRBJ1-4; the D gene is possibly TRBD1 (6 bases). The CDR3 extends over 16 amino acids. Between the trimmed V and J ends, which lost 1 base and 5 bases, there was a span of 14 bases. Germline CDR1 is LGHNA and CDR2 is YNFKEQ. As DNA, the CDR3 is TGTGCCAGCAGCCAAGTATCAGGGGTCGAAAATGAAAAACTGTTTTTT. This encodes CASSQVSGVENEKLFF.

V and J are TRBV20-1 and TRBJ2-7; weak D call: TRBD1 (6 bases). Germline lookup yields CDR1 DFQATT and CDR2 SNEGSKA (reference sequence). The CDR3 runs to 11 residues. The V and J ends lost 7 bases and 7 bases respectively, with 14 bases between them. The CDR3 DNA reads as TGCAGTGGGCAGGGGATTGGGGAGCAGTACTTC. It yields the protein CSGQGIGEQYF.

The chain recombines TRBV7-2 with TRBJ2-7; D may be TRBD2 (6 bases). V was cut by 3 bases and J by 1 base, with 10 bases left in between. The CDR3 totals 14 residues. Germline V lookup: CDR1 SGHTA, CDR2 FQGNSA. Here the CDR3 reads CASSLNSGSYEQYF. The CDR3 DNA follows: TGTGCCAGCAGCTTGAATAGCGGTTCCTACGAGCAGTACTTC.

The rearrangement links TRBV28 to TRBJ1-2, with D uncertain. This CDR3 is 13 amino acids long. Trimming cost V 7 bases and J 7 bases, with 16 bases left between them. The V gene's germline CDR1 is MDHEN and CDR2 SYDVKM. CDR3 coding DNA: TGTGCCAGCACCACCGGGAGTCCGGGTGGCTACACCTTC. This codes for CASTTGSPGGYTF.

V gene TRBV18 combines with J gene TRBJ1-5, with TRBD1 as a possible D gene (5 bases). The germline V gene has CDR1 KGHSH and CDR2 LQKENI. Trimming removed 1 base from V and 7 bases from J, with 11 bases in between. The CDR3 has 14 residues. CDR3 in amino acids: CASSPREGKQPQHF. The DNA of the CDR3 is TGTGCCAGCTCACCACGGGAGGGGAAGCAGCCCCAGCATTTT.

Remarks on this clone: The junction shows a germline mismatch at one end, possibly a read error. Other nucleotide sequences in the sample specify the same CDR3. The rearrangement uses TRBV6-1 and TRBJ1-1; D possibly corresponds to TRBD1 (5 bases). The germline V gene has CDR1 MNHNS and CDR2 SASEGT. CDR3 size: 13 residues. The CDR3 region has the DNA TGCGCCAGCAGTCCGGGACTCCGAACTGAAGCTTTCTTT. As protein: CASSPGLRTEAFF.

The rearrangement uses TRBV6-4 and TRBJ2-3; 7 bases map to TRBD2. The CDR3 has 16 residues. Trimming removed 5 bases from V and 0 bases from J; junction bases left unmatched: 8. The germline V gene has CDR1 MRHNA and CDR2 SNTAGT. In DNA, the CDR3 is TGTGCCAGCAGTCAAGGAGCGGGATCTAGCACAGATACGCAGTATTTT. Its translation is CASSQGAGSSTDTQYF.

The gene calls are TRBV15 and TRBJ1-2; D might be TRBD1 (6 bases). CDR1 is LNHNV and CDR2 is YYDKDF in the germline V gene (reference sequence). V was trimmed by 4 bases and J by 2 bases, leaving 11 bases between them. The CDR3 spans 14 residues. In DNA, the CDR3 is TGTGCCACCAGCACCCGTCAGGGGAACTATGGCTACACCTTC. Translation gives CATSTRQGNYGYTF.

The CDR3 nucleotides read TGTGCCAGCAGTTTCGGCAGGGGGTGGTCCTACGAGCAGTACTTC. The encoded protein is CASSFGRGWSYEQYF. The rearrangement links TRBV28 to TRBJ2-7, with 7 bases lining up with TRBD1. The ends lost 3 bases at V and 1 base at J; junction bases unmatched: 6. The length of the CDR3 is 15 residues. The germline V gene has CDR1 MDHEN and CDR2 SYDVKM.

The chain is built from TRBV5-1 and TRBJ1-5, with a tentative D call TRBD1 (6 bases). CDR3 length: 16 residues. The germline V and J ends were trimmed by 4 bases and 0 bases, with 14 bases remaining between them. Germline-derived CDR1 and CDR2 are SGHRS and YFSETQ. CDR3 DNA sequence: TGCGCCAGCAGCCTGGGGGGCAGTAATAGCAATCAGCCCCAGCATTTT. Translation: CASSLGGSNSNQPQHF.

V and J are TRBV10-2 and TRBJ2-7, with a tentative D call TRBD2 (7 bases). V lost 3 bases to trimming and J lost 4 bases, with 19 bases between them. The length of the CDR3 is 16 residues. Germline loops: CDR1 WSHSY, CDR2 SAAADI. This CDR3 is CASSDPGRGAGYEQYF. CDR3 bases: TGCGCCAGCAGTGACCCTGGACGGGGGGCGGGGTACGAGCAGTACTTC.

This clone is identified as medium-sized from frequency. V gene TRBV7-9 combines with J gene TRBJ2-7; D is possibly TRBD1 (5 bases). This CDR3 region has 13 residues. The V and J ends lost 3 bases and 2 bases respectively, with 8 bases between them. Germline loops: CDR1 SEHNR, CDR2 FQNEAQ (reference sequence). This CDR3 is CASSLKDTYEQYF. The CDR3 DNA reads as TGTGCCAGCAGCTTGAAGGACACCTACGAGCAGTACTTC.

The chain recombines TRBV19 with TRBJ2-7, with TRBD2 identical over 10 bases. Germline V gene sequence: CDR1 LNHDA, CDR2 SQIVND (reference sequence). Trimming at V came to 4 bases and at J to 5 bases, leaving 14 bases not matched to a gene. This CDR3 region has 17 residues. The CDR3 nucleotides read TGTGCCAGTAGTAGGTTAGCGGGAGGTCGCGGTTCCCACGAGCAGTACTTC. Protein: CASSRLAGGRGSHEQYF.

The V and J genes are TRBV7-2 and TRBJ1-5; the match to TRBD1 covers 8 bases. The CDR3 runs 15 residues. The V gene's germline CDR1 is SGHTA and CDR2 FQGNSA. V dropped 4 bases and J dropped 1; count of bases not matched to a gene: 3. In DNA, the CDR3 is TGTGCCAGCAGCTCCGGACAGGGAAGCAATCAGCCCCAGCATTTT. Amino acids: CASSSGQGSNQPQHF.

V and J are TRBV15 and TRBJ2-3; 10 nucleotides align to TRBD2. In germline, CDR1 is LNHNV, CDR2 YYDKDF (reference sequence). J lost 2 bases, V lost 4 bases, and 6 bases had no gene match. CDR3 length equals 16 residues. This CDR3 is CATSNGLAESTDTQYF. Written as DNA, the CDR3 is TGTGCCACCAGCAACGGACTAGCGGAATCCACAGATACGCAGTATTTT.

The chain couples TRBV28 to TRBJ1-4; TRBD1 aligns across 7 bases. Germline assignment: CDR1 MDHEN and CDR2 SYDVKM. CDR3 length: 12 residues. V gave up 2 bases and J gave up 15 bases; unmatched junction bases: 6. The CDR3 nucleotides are TGTGCCAGCAGTTTAGCCCCGGGACAGTTGTTTTTT. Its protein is CASSLAPGQLFF.

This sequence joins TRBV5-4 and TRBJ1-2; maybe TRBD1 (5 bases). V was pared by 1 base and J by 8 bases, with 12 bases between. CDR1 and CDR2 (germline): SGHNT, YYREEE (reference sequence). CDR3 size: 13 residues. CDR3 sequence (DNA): TGTGCCAGCAGCTTGTTCAGGGCTGAAGGCTACACCTTC. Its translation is CASSLFRAEGYTF.

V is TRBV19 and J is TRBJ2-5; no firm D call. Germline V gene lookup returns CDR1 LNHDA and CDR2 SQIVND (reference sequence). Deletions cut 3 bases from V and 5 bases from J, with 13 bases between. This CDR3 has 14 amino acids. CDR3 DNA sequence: TGTGCCAGTAGTATCGGGTTGGGTGGGGAGACCCAGTACTTC. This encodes CASSIGLGGETQYF.

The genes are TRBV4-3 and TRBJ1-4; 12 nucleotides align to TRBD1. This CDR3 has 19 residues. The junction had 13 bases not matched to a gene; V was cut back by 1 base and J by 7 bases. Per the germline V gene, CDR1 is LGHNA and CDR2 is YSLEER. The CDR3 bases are TGCGCCAGCAGCCAAGCGGTTTCGGGACAGGGGGCGTTTGGTGAAAAACTGTTTTTT. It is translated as CASSQAVSGQGAFGEKLFF.